This T cell receptor (beta chain) comes out of a study of blood T cell repertoires in COVID-19. V was pared by 4 bases and J by 9 bases, with 19 bases between. Germline-derived CDR1 and CDR2 are LNHDA and SQIVND (reference sequence). The CDR3 contains 15 residues. As originally analysed: Amplification of reference gene primers provided the estimated nucleated cell counts. The data were produced by immunoSEQ multiplex PCR, yet TCRdb's version contains in-frame clones alone and is incomplete. The V and J calls and clone size are taken from that table; D and trimming were inferred from the DNA. Here the sample spans some 66,000 clones, about 86% being singletons.

Sequencing input: peripheral blood. The chain links TRBV19 to TRBJ1-5; no clear D gene. The origin of this receptor is a man aged 50 to 59 with active COVID-19. Here the CDR3 reads CASSTSDRRVGPQHF. CDR3 bases: TGTGCCAGTAGTACCTCGGATCGGCGGGTGGGGCCCCAGCATTTT.